The 27 T cell receptor beta chains below come from one sample, sequenced in a study of read filtering for tumor transcriptome and immune sequencing. This library used approximately 390 ng RNA and molecular barcoded adaptors spanning alpha/delta and beta/gamma chains. TCRdb processed the reads anew with MiXCR; each CDR3 protein has one entry. This sample has about 58,000 distinct CDR3 sequences; about 12% occur once, and the top ten carry roughly 17%. The sample comprised a population of CD138-negative cells sorted from bone marrow. The receptor set was obtained from a donor over 35 with multiple myeloma.

This clonotype was seen at least ten times. The chain employs TRBV3-1 and TRBJ1-1; D remains unclear. The CDR3 contains 13 residues. Germline V gene lookup returns CDR1 LGHDT and CDR2 YNNKEL (reference sequence). V shed 4 bases and J shed 7 bases, with 13 bases lying between them. The CDR3 reads CASSRGRLIEAFF. The CDR3 DNA reads as TGTGCCAGCAGCCGTGGCAGACTAATTGAAGCTTTCTTT.

The chain couples TRBV18 to TRBJ1-1; a weak D match, TRBD1 (6 bases). This CDR3 has 13 amino acids. Between the trimmed V and J ends, which lost 3 bases and 8 bases, there was a span of 13 bases. Germline CDR1 and CDR2: KGHSH and LQKENI. CDR3 region: CASSPLAQGEAFF. The CDR3 DNA reads as TGTGCCAGCTCACCGCTAGCCCAGGGGGAAGCTTTCTTT. The variable domain in full, completed from reference TRBV18 and TRBJ1-1, reads NAGVMQNPRHLVRRRGQEARLRCSPMKGHSHVYWYRQLPEEGLKFMVYLQKENIIDESGMPKERFSAEFPKEGPSILRIQQVVRGDSAAYFCASSPLAQGEAFFGQGTRLTVV.

This clonotype has at least ten counts. This chain links TRBV6-6 with TRBJ2-6; 8 nucleotides line up with TRBD1. V was pared by 2 bases and J by 1 base, with 10 bases of the junction left unmatched. Looked up from germline, CDR1 is MNHNY and CDR2 is SVGAGI (reference sequence). The CDR3 has 19 residues. The chain's CDR3 is CASSYAHRDRISGANVLTF. The CDR3 DNA reads TGTGCCAGCAGTTACGCGCACCGGGACAGGATATCTGGGGCCAACGTCCTGACTTTC.

The gene calls are TRBV10-3 and TRBJ1-1; a weak D match, TRBD1 (6 bases). This CDR3 has 14 amino acids. Trimming took off 5 bases at V and 0 bases at J, with 10 bases between the two ends. CDR1 and CDR2 from the germline V gene are ENHRY and SYGVKD. The DNA for the CDR3 is TGTGCCATCAGTCCGGACAGTATGAACACTGAAGCTTTCTTT. Translated, it gives CAISPDSMNTEAFF.

In regard to this clonotype: Just one base apart from a much larger clone, this may be a read error. The rearrangement links TRBV7-9 to TRBJ1-4; possibly TRBD1 for D (5 bases). Germline lookup yields CDR1 SEHNR and CDR2 FQNEAQ (reference sequence). This CDR3 contains 12 residues. CDR3 in amino acids: CASSATEYNLYF. The DNA of the CDR3 is TGTGCCAGCAGCGCGACAGAGTATAATCTGTATTTT. Using reference TRBV7-9 and TRBJ1-4 for the parts outside the CDR3, the full variable domain is DTGVSQNPRHKITKRGQNVTFRCDPISEHNRLYWYRQTLGQGPEFLTYFQNEAQLEKSRLLSDRFSAERPKGSFSTLEIQRTEQGDSAMYLCASSATEYNLYFGSGTQLSVL.

This clonotype has a handful of counts. The chain uses TRBV6-5 and TRBJ1-1; the D is unclear. Germline V lookup: CDR1 MNHEY, CDR2 SVGAGI. V lost 6 bases and J lost 2, with 10 bases in between. This CDR3 region has 13 residues. The CDR3 loop reads CASRGRPNTEAFF. The CDR3 nucleotides read TGTGCCAGCAGGGGCAGACCAAACACTGAAGCTTTCTTT.

This clonotype was observed at least ten times. The V and J genes are TRBV9 and TRBJ2-3; TRBD2 agrees at 11 bases. CDR1 and CDR2 (germline): SGDLS, YYNGEE. This CDR3 region has 16 residues. The junction had 5 bases not matched to a gene; V was cut back by 3 bases and J by 2 bases. CDR3 in amino acids: CASSALAGGVTDTQYF. The DNA of the CDR3 is TGTGCCAGCAGCGCCCTAGCGGGGGGAGTCACAGATACGCAGTATTTT.

This clonotype showed up many times. CDR3 in DNA: TGCAGTGCTAGAGATGCACGGAAGAACACTGAAGCTTTCTTT. Protein product: CSARDARKNTEAFF. V gene TRBV20-1 combines with J gene TRBJ1-1; D remains unclear. Trimming removed 0 bases from V and 1 base from J, with 9 bases in between. The CDR3 totals 14 residues. In germline, CDR1 is DFQATT, CDR2 SNEGSKA (reference sequence).

Ten or more counts support this clonotype. The chain combines TRBV3-1 with TRBJ1-1; D is perhaps TRBD1 (5 bases). Germline values: CDR1 LGHDT, CDR2 YNNKEL (reference sequence). V was shortened by 3 bases and J by 0 bases, with 5 bases between the two germline ends. The length of the CDR3 is 13 residues. The CDR3 DNA sequence: TGTGCCAGCAGCCAGGGGGTGAACACTGAAGCTTTCTTT. It encodes CASSQGVNTEAFF.

This clonotype was picked up one time. A read error may explain this, as a much larger clone is one base away. This chain joins TRBV20-1 and TRBJ2-7; the D call may be TRBD1 or TRBD2 (6 bases each). Looked up from germline, CDR1 is DFQATT and CDR2 is SNEGSKA (reference sequence). Between the trimmed V and J ends, which lost 5 bases and 2 bases, there was a span of 13 bases. CDR3 length: 13 amino acids. Written as DNA, the CDR3 is TGCAGTGCTGGCGGGGACACTACCTACGAGCAGTACTTC. It codes for CSAGGDTTYEQYF.

This clonotype was observed many times. J is TRBJ1-2 and V is TRBV28; D call uncertain. The V end was cut by 5 bases, the J end by 1 base, with 8 bases between. CDR3 size: 13 residues. Germline lookup yields CDR1 MDHEN and CDR2 SYDVKM. CDR3 coding DNA: TGTGCCAGCAGTGAGAGAATTAACTATGGCTACACCTTC. Protein: CASSERINYGYTF.

This clonotype showed up just a few times. The chain carries TRBV3-1 and TRBJ2-7; unclear D gene. The length of the CDR3 is 12 residues. CDR1 and CDR2 from the germline V gene are LGHDT and YNNKEL (reference sequence). V gave up 8 bases and J gave up 6 bases, with 14 bases separating them. The CDR3 DNA follows: TGTGCCAGCGGACCTAGACTGAGCGAGCAGTACTTC. Its protein is CASGPRLSEQYF.

The chain joins TRBV20-1 to TRBJ2-5, with TRBD2 matching 14 bases. The J segment lost 5 bases and the V segment lost 1 base, leaving 6 bases of the junction unmatched. The CDR3 is 16 residues long. Germline CDR1 and CDR2: DFQATT and SNEGSKA (reference sequence). CDR3 coding DNA: TGCAGTGCTAGAGGACCGGGACTAGCGGGGGTGGAGACCCAGTACTTC. It yields the protein CSARGPGLAGVETQYF.

This clonotype was counted many times. The chain couples TRBV20-1 to TRBJ2-5; D is ambiguous. The CDR3 contains 14 residues. Trimming removed 6 bases at V and 3 bases at J, with 17 bases between. CDR1 DFQATT and CDR2 SNEGSKA come from the germline V gene (reference sequence). The CDR3, as DNA: TGCAGTGCCCCACCCCGGGCCTCTGAAGAGACCCAGTACTTC. It is translated as CSAPPRASEETQYF.

This clonotype was counted ten times or more. V gene TRBV11-2 combines with J gene TRBJ1-4; maybe TRBD1 (5 bases). This CDR3 comprises 14 residues. Germline V gene lookup returns CDR1 SGHAT and CDR2 FQNNGV. Trimming left V 1 base short and J 8 bases short, with 11 bases between. The CDR3 nucleotides are TGTGCCAGCAGCTTAGGAACAGGCGGAGAAAAACTGTTTTTT. It yields the protein CASSLGTGGEKLFF.

On this clonotype itself: This likely traces to a read error, being one base from a far larger clone. V and J are TRBV11-1 and TRBJ1-5; TRBD1 is a possible D gene (5 bases). V lost 8 bases and J lost 9, with 26 bases in between. CDR1 and CDR2 from the germline V gene are SGHAT and FQDESV (reference sequence). The CDR3 runs 16 residues. The CDR3 DNA is TGTGCCAGCGGCACCGACAGTGTTCCCATAAACGGGCCCCAGCATTTT. Amino acids: CASGTDSVPINGPQHF.

This clonotype was seen a handful of times. With a much larger clone just one base away, this may be a read error. The gene calls are TRBV5-1 and TRBJ2-3, with D perhaps matching TRBD1 (6 bases). Looked up from germline, CDR1 is SGHRS and CDR2 is YFSETQ. This CDR3 spans 16 amino acids. The CDR3 sequence is CASSLGTRGRTDMQYF. The CDR3 coding sequence is TGCGCCAGCAGCTTGGGCACCAGGGGCAGAACAGATATGCAGTATTTT.

This clonotype was detected many times. J is TRBJ2-7 and V is TRBV12-3 or TRBV12-4; tentatively, D is TRBD2 (7 bases). Trimming left V 3 bases short and J 5 bases short, with 11 bases between. The CDR3 has 13 residues. This CDR3 is CASSFGGRNEQYF. The CDR3 DNA is TGTGCCAGCAGTTTCGGGGGGCGTAACGAGCAGTACTTC.

On this clonotype: One end of the junction does not line up with germline, which may come from a read error. This chain joins TRBV28 and TRBJ1-3; the D gene is possibly TRBD1 (6 bases). Germline-derived CDR1 and CDR2 are MDHEN and SYDVKM. The CDR3 is 11 amino acids. The CDR3: CASSLGQRASF. CDR3 coding DNA: TGTGCCAGCAGTTTAGGACAGCGGGCATCGTTT. The variable domain in full, with the rest retrieved from reference TRBV28 and TRBJ1-3, is DVKVTQSSRYLVKRTGEKVFLECVQDMDHENMFWYRQDPGLGLRLIYFSYDVKMKEKGDIPEGYSVSREKKERFSLILESASTNQTSMYLCASSLGQRASFGEGSWLTVV.

This clonotype was seen at least ten times. The rearrangement joins TRBV7-9 to TRBJ1-2, with TRBD1 matching 8 bases. The CDR3 loop spans 15 amino acids. From germline, CDR1 is SEHNR and CDR2 FQNEAQ (reference sequence). V dropped 3 bases and J dropped 7; count of bases not matched to a gene: 10. The CDR3 loop reads CASSLPTGARFGYTF. The CDR3 nucleotides read TGTGCCAGCAGCTTGCCGACAGGGGCGCGCTTTGGCTACACCTTC.

This clonotype came up many times. The chain uses TRBV29-1 and TRBJ2-7, with 8 bases aligning to TRBD1. Germline V gene sequence: CDR1 SQVTM, CDR2 ANQGSEA. CDR3 length: 14 amino acids. The junction had 4 bases not matched to a gene; V was cut back by 3 bases and J by 0 bases. This CDR3 is CSVEGQESSYEQYF. CDR3 nucleotide sequence: TGCAGCGTTGAGGGACAGGAGAGCTCCTACGAGCAGTACTTC.

This clonotype showed up just once. This sequence joins TRBV5-1 and TRBJ1-4; D is undetermined. V lost 1 base and J lost 3, with 7 bases in between. The CDR3 covers 14 residues. Germline CDR1 is SGHRS and CDR2 is YFSETQ. The CDR3 DNA reads as TGCGCCAGCAGCTTGCGGGCAGCTAATGAAAAACTGTTTTTT. It is translated as CASSLRAANEKLFF.

This clonotype was picked up many times. The rearrangement joins TRBV12-3 or TRBV12-4 to TRBJ2-3, with 12 bases lining up with TRBD2. After removal of 6 bases from V and 8 bases from J, the junction contained 6 bases not matched to a gene. The CDR3 runs to 14 residues. The CDR3 DNA reads TGTGCCAGCAGATCTAGCGGGGGGGATTCTACGCAGTATTTT. Its protein is CASRSSGGDSTQYF.

This clonotype was detected ten times or more. This sequence joins TRBV5-1 and TRBJ2-6; D gene unclear. The ends were cut back, 1 base at V and 0 bases at J, with 11 bases in the middle. The CDR3 length is 17 residues. Looked up from germline, CDR1 is SGHRS and CDR2 is YFSETQ. As DNA, the CDR3 is TGCGCCAGCAGCTTGAATCCAGGTCTCTCTGGGGCCAACGTCCTGACTTTC. Translating it yields CASSLNPGLSGANVLTF.

At least ten counts were recorded for this clonotype. The V call is TRBV7-2, the J call TRBJ1-4, with a possible D match to TRBD1 (6 bases). The ends were cut back, 2 bases at V and 2 bases at J, with 12 bases in the middle. Germline lookup yields CDR1 SGHTA and CDR2 FQGNSA. The CDR3 is 16 amino acids. The CDR3 reads CASSLFPGQTNEKLFF. The CDR3 nucleotides read TGTGCCAGCAGCTTATTCCCTGGACAGACTAATGAAAAACTGTTTTTT.

This clonotype showed up many times. The V gene is TRBV11-2, the J gene TRBJ2-5; D possibly matches TRBD1 or TRBD2 (5 bases each). This CDR3 comprises 19 residues. The V end was cut by 5 bases, the J end by 0 bases, with 25 bases between. Germline CDR1 and CDR2: SGHAT and FQNNGV. CDR3 DNA sequence: TGTGCCAGCAGCCTCAGCTTGGGGACCAGTACCCCGTACCAAGAGACCCAGTACTTC. This translates into CASSLSLGTSTPYQETQYF. The whole variable domain, remainder taken from reference TRBV11-2 and TRBJ2-5, is EAGVAQSPRYKIIEKRQSVAFWCNPISGHATLYWYQQILGQGPKLLIQFQNNGVVDDSQLPKDRFSAERLKGVDSTLKIQPAKLEDSAVYLCASSLSLGTSTPYQETQYFGPGTRLLVL.

This clonotype showed up many times. This rearrangement joins TRBV20-1 to TRBJ1-2; 11 bases are shared with TRBD1. The CDR3 contains 13 residues. V trimming: 6 bases; J trimming: 5 bases; junction bases outside the gene matches: 5. Germline lookup yields CDR1 DFQATT and CDR2 SNEGSKA (reference sequence). The CDR3 DNA follows: TGCAGTGCCGGGACAGGGGGACGGTATGGCTACACCTTC. Translating gives CSAGTGGRYGYTF.